The rows below give T cell receptor beta chains drawn from one sample of a study of human T cells and chemical hapten exposure. A single record per CDR3 protein comes from TCRdb applying MiXCR to the 5' RACE reads. The sample carries 100,000 to 120,000 distinct CDR3 sequences, approximately 20% recorded once. Source of these receptors: a human donor in good health. Each CDR3 is given without its conserved first and last residue. Not all rows give a size; the values are once, few, many and, for expanded clones, a class.

J | V | size | CDR3
TRBJ2-4 | TRBV28 | . | ASSFLSGGDIQY
TRBJ1-1 | TRBV29-1 | few | SGGEQGRNTEAF
TRBJ1-4 | TRBV6-5 | . | ASSSGSQGGEKLF
TRBJ2-1 | TRBV18 | few | ASSPQGVPYNEQF
TRBJ1-1 | TRBV12-3/TRBV12-4 | . | ASSFPGDARAF
TRBJ2-7 | TRBV20-1 | few | SARTGPGQGVGGYEQY
TRBJ1-5 | TRBV3-1 | . | ASSQEVGTQPQH
TRBJ2-5 | TRBV29-1 | few | SVARTSGSITETQY
TRBJ2-1 | TRBV27 | . | ASRRETSTVYNEQF
TRBJ1-5 | TRBV7-3 | . | ASSFPDRGRSQH
TRBJ2-1 | TRBV6-2/TRBV6-3 | . | ASSPLRYEQF
TRBJ2-5 | TRBV25-1 | . | ASSGFGPGETQY
TRBJ1-2 | TRBV27 | few | ASSLGGVNGYT
TRBJ2-3 | TRBV5-4 | . | ASSLGGLAESSTDTQY
TRBJ2-3 | TRBV10-3 | . | AISRDLTDTQY
TRBJ2-7 | TRBV5-6 | once | ASSLDGWASDEQY
TRBJ2-5 | TRBV9 | few | ASSEEASGGKTQY
TRBJ1-4 | TRBV28 | few | ASSPLIPGAYEKLF
TRBJ1-1 | TRBV6-4 | few | ASSPEQGVGTEAF
TRBJ2-3 | TRBV7-2 | . | ASSLASGLATLPY
TRBJ1-4 | TRBV14 | . | ASSQDLGTTNEKLF
TRBJ2-3 | TRBV28 | . | ASRLAGGPDTQY
TRBJ1-3 | TRBV7-9 | . | ASSPDRSSGNTIY
TRBJ2-3 | TRBV4-1 | . | ASSLRASGYTDTQY
TRBJ2-5 | TRBV3-1 | few | ASSQGVARGQETQY
TRBJ1-1 | TRBV4-1 | few | ASSQIGVRAF
TRBJ2-7 | TRBV12-3/TRBV12-4 | . | ASSPGPSGLQTGPYEQY
TRBJ2-2 | TRBV28 | few | ASSSGLAGATRAGSCF
TRBJ2-7 | TRBV20-1 | few | SANGRNYEQY
TRBJ2-3 | TRBV6-4 | few | ASSVQGRADTQY
TRBJ1-5 | TRBV20-1 | few | SARRLGQPQH
TRBJ1-1 | TRBV28 | . | ASTLGGYEAF
TRBJ2-3 | TRBV6-2/TRBV6-3 | once | ASSHPSGRAFHTQY
TRBJ1-1 | TRBV7-8 | few | ASSLALGLATEAF
TRBJ2-2 | TRBV28 | few | ASSLLAGGLGELF
TRBJ2-2 | TRBV20-1 | . | SARDRVNTGELF
TRBJ1-5 | TRBV7-6 | . | ASSLVEYQPQH
TRBJ1-1 | TRBV25-1 | . | ASSSQGPSIPNTEAF
TRBJ2-3 | TRBV4-1 | . | ASTPGQGVWRTDTQY
TRBJ2-3 | TRBV12-3/TRBV12-4 | many | ASSQLAGDRTDTQY
TRBJ2-2 | TRBV3-1 | . | ASSQVTSGRDTGELF
TRBJ2-1 | TRBV27 | . | ASSGARGEQF